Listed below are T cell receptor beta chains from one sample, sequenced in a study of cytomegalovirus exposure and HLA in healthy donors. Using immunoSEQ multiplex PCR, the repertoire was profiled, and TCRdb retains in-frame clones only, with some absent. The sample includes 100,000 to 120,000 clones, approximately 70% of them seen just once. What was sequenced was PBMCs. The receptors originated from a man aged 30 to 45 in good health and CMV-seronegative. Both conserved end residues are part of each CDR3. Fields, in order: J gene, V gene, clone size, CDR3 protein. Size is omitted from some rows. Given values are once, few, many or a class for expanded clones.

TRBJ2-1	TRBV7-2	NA	CASSNRDTLYNEQFF
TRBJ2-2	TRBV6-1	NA	CASSDWTSGRRTGELFF
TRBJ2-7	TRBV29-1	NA	CSVSRQREIHEQYF
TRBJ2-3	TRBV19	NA	CASSEPPGNRKYF
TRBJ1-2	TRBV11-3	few	CASSPTVQGPNYGYTF
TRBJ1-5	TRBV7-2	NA	CASSGGDRRSNQPQHF
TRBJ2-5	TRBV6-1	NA	CASSVYRGETQYF
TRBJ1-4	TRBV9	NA	CASSVGGQTTNEKLFF
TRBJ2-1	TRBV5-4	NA	CASSYGDNEQFF
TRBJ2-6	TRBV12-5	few	CASGLVYGSGANVLTF
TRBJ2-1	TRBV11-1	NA	CASSSWERTYNEQFF
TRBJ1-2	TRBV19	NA	CATRGQGRIYGYTF
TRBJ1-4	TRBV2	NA	CASSERGGRNEKLFF
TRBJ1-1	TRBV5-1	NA	CASSGQGAGTEAFF
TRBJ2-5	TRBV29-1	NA	CSVRQGSETQYF
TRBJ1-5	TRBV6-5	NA	CASSVTGAANQPQHF
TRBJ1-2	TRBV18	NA	CASSQTLQGTNYGYTF
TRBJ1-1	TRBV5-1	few	CASSFAENTEAFF
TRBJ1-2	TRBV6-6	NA	CASTPTGKKGYTF
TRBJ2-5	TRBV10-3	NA	CAISEQGPEYQETQYF
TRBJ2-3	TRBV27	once	CASSLFGTSGRASTDTQYF
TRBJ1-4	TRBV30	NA	CAWSRQPTNEKLFF
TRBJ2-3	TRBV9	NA	CASSVVGLAGGGDTQYF
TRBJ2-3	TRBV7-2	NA	CASSLAPLASGRGTDTQYF
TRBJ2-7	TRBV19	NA	CASSLLAGGPYEQYF
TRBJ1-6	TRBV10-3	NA	CAISDPGSSYNSPLHF